A selection of T cell receptor beta chains follows, all from one sample in a study of CD8 T cells in Susac syndrome. From the immunoSEQ multiplex PCR reads, TCRdb called clonotypes with MiXCR, one entry per CDR3 protein. The sample lists 210,000 or so distinct CDR3 sequences; less than 95% were seen once. The specimen sequenced was CD4+ T cells from PBMCs. Every receptor here comes from a human donor with Susac syndrome. CDR3s include the opening cysteine and the closing phenylalanine or tryptophan. A D gene is named only where the DNA matches it firmly. Part of the rows lack a size; the others show once, few, many or a class for expanded clones.

V gene	J gene	D gene	clone size	CDR3 DNA	CDR3 protein
TRBV14	TRBJ2-6	.	once	TGTGCCAGCAGCCAAGTAGGGTTCGTGGGCAGGGACCCTGGGGCCAACGTCCTGACTTTC	CASSQVGFVGRDPGANVLTF
TRBV30	TRBJ2-7	.	.	TGTGCCTGGAGTGGGGATACAGGGTTTGGTTACGAGCAGTACTTC	CAWSGDTGFGYEQYF
TRBV20-1	TRBJ2-3	TRBD2	.	TGCAGTGCTAGGACTAGCGGGCGAGATACGCAGTATTTT	CSARTSGRDTQYF
TRBV30	TRBJ1-2	.	.	TGTGCCTGGAGTGTACTGGTCAACTATGGCTACACCTTC	CAWSVLVNYGYTF
TRBV12-3/TRBV12-4	TRBJ1-1	TRBD1	few	TGTGCCAGCAGTGGAGCCGGGACAGCATTGAACACTGAAGCTTTCTTT	CASSGAGTALNTEAFF
TRBV6-6	TRBJ2-3	.	.	TGTGCCAGCAGCTCTGGGTTAAAGGTGGCCGATACGCAGTATTTT	CASSSGLKVADTQYF
TRBV19	TRBJ1-1	.	.	TGTGCCAGTAGTATACCGGGGGCGGCTGAAGCTTTCTTT	CASSIPGAAEAFF
TRBV7-2	TRBJ1-1	TRBD1	.	TGTGCCAGCAGCCCTTTAGGGACAGGGGGTGAAGCTTTCTTT	CASSPLGTGGEAFF
TRBV29-1	TRBJ2-7	.	.	TGCAGCGGGGGGGAAGTGAGACACGAGCAGTACTTC	CSGGEVRHEQYF
TRBV5-4	TRBJ2-5	.	.	TGTGCCAGCAGCTTGCCCGGGCAGGGCCTCCAAGAGACCCAGTACTTC	CASSLPGQGLQETQYF
TRBV20-1	TRBJ1-2	TRBD1	few	TGCAGTGTTAGATGGGACAGGGGGCCTGGCTACACCTTC	CSVRWDRGPGYTF
TRBV29-1	TRBJ1-1	.	.	TGCAGCGTTTCTCCAGGGTATCGGACTGAAGCTTTCTTT	CSVSPGYRTEAFF
TRBV20-1	TRBJ1-6	.	.	TGCAGTGCTAGAGGGACGGTAGAACTGAGCTCCTATAATTCACCCCTCCACTTT	CSARGTVELSSYNSPLHF
TRBV4-3	TRBJ2-7	TRBD1	.	TGCGCCAGCAGCCAAGAAATCAGGGGGTCAGAAAACGAGCAGTACTTC	CASSQEIRGSENEQYF
TRBV19	TRBJ1-5	TRBD1	.	TGTGCCAGTAGTATAGACGAGGGTGGAGGGACAGGGCAGATACAGCCCCAGCATTTT	CASSIDEGGGTGQIQPQHF
TRBV7-2	TRBJ2-7	.	.	TGTGCCAGCAGCTTAGGCGCCAGGTACGAGCAGTACTTC	CASSLGARYEQYF
TRBV4-3	TRBJ1-1	.	.	TGCGCCAGCAGCCAAGATTTGGTGGGAGTTGGGGTGAACACTGAAGCTTTCTTT	CASSQDLVGVGVNTEAFF
TRBV29-1	TRBJ2-7	TRBD1	.	TGCAGCGTTGCCGGACAGGCGAGCTCCTACGAGCAGTACTTC	CSVAGQASSYEQYF
TRBV18	TRBJ2-7	TRBD2	.	TGTGCCAGCTCACTCGGGACTAGTGGCGAGCAGTACTTC	CASSLGTSGEQYF
TRBV4-2	TRBJ2-3	TRBD1	.	TGTGCCAGCAGCCAAGAACCGGGACAGGGAGCAGATACGCAGTATTTT	CASSQEPGQGADTQYF
TRBV20-1	TRBJ2-4	.	.	TGCAGTGCTAGAGATTCCATAAGAGCGGAGGAAAACATTCAGTACTTC	CSARDSIRAEENIQYF
TRBV7-8	TRBJ2-3	.	.	TGTGCCAGCAGCTTACTTATGCGGGATACGCAGTATTTT	CASSLLMRDTQYF
TRBV20-1	TRBJ2-7	.	.	TGCAGTGCTAGATCTCCGGCCGAGCAGTACTTC	CSARSPAEQYF
TRBV5-1	TRBJ2-6	TRBD1	.	TGCGCCAGCAGCTTGGGAGTCGACAGGGGGTTTCACTCTGGGGCCAACGTCCTGACTTTC	CASSLGVDRGFHSGANVLTF
TRBV27	TRBJ1-2	.	.	TGTGCCAGTTCACCGGGACTGCCCTATCGCTACACCTTC	CASSPGLPYRYTF
TRBV7-9	TRBJ1-2	.	once	TGTGCCAGCACCACCGCAGACATCACCTATGGCTACACCTTC	CASTTADITYGYTF
TRBV6-2/TRBV6-3	TRBJ2-1	.	.	TGTGCCAGCAGTTACTCGTTCCCTTATCCTGAGCAGTTCTTC	CASSYSFPYPEQFF
TRBV6-5	TRBJ1-1	.	.	TGTGCCAGCAGTTACACGGGCCCCCTAGAAAACACTGAAGCTTTCTTT	CASSYTGPLENTEAFF
TRBV14	TRBJ2-7	.	.	TGTGCCAGCAGCCAAGTAGGAGCCGCTGGCTACGAGCAGTACTTC	CASSQVGAAGYEQYF
TRBV18	TRBJ2-2	TRBD1	.	TGTGCCAGCGCGACAGGGACGGCCGGGGAGCTGTTTTTT	CASATGTAGELFF
TRBV21-1	TRBJ1-5	.	.	TGTGCCAGCAGCAAAGCGGACAGGGAGGATCAGCCCCAGCATTTT	CASSKADREDQPQHF
TRBV5-1	TRBJ1-1	TRBD1	.	TGCGCCAGCAGCGGGACAGGGACGGGTACTGAAGCTTTCTTT	CASSGTGTGTEAFF
TRBV29-1	TRBJ2-7	.	.	TGCAGCGTTGCCAGGGGAGCGGACGAGCAGTACTTC	CSVARGADEQYF
TRBV4-3	TRBJ2-1	TRBD1	once	TGCGCCAGCAGCCAAGATACCGGGACAGGAGGTTCGCAGTTCTTC	CASSQDTGTGGSQFF
TRBV11-1	TRBJ2-2	TRBD1	.	TGTGCCAGCAGCTTAGAACAGGGGACCGGGGAGCTGTTTTTT	CASSLEQGTGELFF
TRBV20-1	TRBJ2-5	.	.	TGCAGTGCTAGAGATTGGGGGGGGCCGGGCGGGAAGACCCAGTACTTC	CSARDWGGPGGKTQYF
TRBV5-1	TRBJ2-5	TRBD2	.	TGCGCCAGCAGCTCTCCTAGCGGGGGACTCCAAGAGACCCAGTACTTC	CASSSPSGGLQETQYF
TRBV29-1	TRBJ1-5	.	.	TGCAGCGTTGCCGGGGATCGGGGGGCTAGCAATCAGCCCCAGCATTTT	CSVAGDRGASNQPQHF
TRBV10-1	TRBJ1-1	.	once	TGCGCCAGCAGACTCAGGGGAAAGAGGGACACTGAAGCTTTCTTT	CASRLRGKRDTEAFF
TRBV3-1	TRBJ1-5	.	.	TGTGCCAGCAGCCAAGATCGTATTCAGCCCCAGCATTTT	CASSQDRIQPQHF
TRBV7-9	TRBJ1-6	TRBD1	.	TGTGCCAGCAGCTCTCCGGGACAGGGTGTGCGTAGTCCCCTCCACTTT	CASSSPGQGVRSPLHF
TRBV18	TRBJ1-5	.	.	TGTGCCAGCTCACCACTCCCTGATCAGCCCCAGCATTTT	CASSPLPDQPQHF
TRBV5-1	TRBJ2-5	.	.	TGCGCCAGCAGCTTGGCCCAGGGACAAGAGACCCAGTACTTC	CASSLAQGQETQYF
TRBV11-2	TRBJ2-3	TRBD1	.	TGTGCCAGCAGCGAAATGACAGGGTTCGATACGCAGTATTTT	CASSEMTGFDTQYF
TRBV24-1	TRBJ2-3	.	.	TGTGCCACCAGTGATCAGGATACAACAGATACGCAGTATTTT	CATSDQDTTDTQYF
TRBV20-1	TRBJ1-1	TRBD1	once	TGCAGTGCTAGAGAACCAGGGGGCAACACTGAAGCTTTCTTT	CSAREPGGNTEAFF
TRBV27	TRBJ2-3	.	.	TGTGCCAGCAGTTTATACACAGGTTCCACAGATACGCAGTATTTT	CASSLYTGSTDTQYF
TRBV18	TRBJ2-3	.	.	TGTGCCAGCTCACCCTCGAGGGGGTTGGCAGATACGCAGTATTTT	CASSPSRGLADTQYF
TRBV19	TRBJ1-5	.	.	TGTGCCAGTACCAGGGTGGCGAGGAGCAATCAGCCCCAGCATTTT	CASTRVARSNQPQHF
TRBV28	TRBJ2-7	.	once	TGTGCCAGCAGTTTCGTGGCCAGGGGCCACGAGCAGTACTTC	CASSFVARGHEQYF
TRBV7-9	TRBJ1-1	.	.	TGTGCCAGCACCATGGTCGGGGGTGAAGCTTTCTTT	CASTMVGGEAFF
TRBV30	TRBJ1-3	.	.	TGTGCCTGGAGTGACGGGCTCTCTGGAAACACCATATATTTT	CAWSDGLSGNTIYF
TRBV9	TRBJ2-5	.	.	TGTGCCAGCAGTAAAGTTGGGGCGATGAACCAAGAGACCCAGTACTTC	CASSKVGAMNQETQYF
TRBV20-1	TRBJ2-1	TRBD2	.	TGCAGTACAGCGGGGGGGTGGTCCTACAATGAGCAGTTCTTC	CSTAGGWSYNEQFF
TRBV4-1	TRBJ2-5	.	.	TGCGCCAGCAGCCAAGACCCAGGCCGAGGGGAGACCCAGTACTTC	CASSQDPGRGETQYF